Each of the 22 T cell receptor beta chains below was sequenced from the same sample in a study of shared clonotypes between healthy human individuals. Repertoires were generated with immunoSEQ multiplex PCR, while TCRdb's copy carries only in-frame clones and drops some. The table lists about half a million clones, about four fifths of them singletons. The material sequenced was PBMCs. Receptors originate from a woman in her forties in good health. Some clones in this sample may be carry-over from other donors' samples.

The chain uses TRBV5-1 and TRBJ1-5, with no clear D. The germline gives CDR1 SGHRS, CDR2 YFSETQ. V dropped 3 bases and J dropped 5 bases, with 9 bases sitting between them. The CDR3 spans 13 residues. Here the CDR3 DNA reads TGCGCCAGCAGCTGGACGGGCTATCAGCCCCAGCATTTT. It translates to CASSWTGYQPQHF.

This chain connects TRBV7-3 to TRBJ2-3; the D is unclear. Between the trimmed V and J ends, which lost 1 base and 2 bases, there was a span of 7 bases. CDR1 is SGHTA, CDR2 FQGTGA, per germline. This CDR3 has 14 amino acids. The CDR3 here is CASSLMGITDTQYF. CDR3 coding DNA: TGTGCCAGCAGCTTAATGGGTATCACAGATACGCAGTATTTT.

This sequence joins TRBV28 and TRBJ2-3; D may be TRBD2 (6 bases). The CDR3 length is 15 residues. V shed 2 bases and J shed 3 bases, with 12 bases lying between them. Germline V gene sequence: CDR1 MDHEN, CDR2 SYDVKM. The CDR3 region is CASSLIGLNTDTQYF. Written as DNA, the CDR3 is TGTGCCAGCAGTTTAATAGGACTAAATACAGATACGCAGTATTTT.

The chain uses TRBV30 and TRBJ2-1; D unclear. Germline assignment: CDR1 GTSNPN and CDR2 SVGIG (reference sequence). V was trimmed by 3 bases and J by 4 bases, leaving 4 bases between them. This CDR3 comprises 11 residues. As DNA, the CDR3 is TGTGCCTGGAGCGGATACAATGAGCAGTTCTTC. Translation gives CAWSGYNEQFF.

The chain combines TRBV19 with TRBJ2-3; 12 bases agree with TRBD2. The V and J ends lost 7 bases and 0 bases, in that order; junction bases with no gene match: 2. CDR3 size: 15 residues. The germline V gene has CDR1 LNHDA and CDR2 SQIVND (reference sequence). CDR3 region: CASMLAGGSTDTQYF. CDR3 in DNA: TGTGCCAGTATGCTAGCGGGAGGGAGCACAGATACGCAGTATTTT.

J is TRBJ2-3 and V is TRBV6-5; 7 nucleotides match TRBD2. The germline gives CDR1 MNHEY, CDR2 SVGAGI. The J segment lost 6 bases and the V segment lost 3 bases, leaving 9 bases of the junction unmatched. CDR3 length: 15 residues. This CDR3 reads CASSYSRHGGDTQYF. The CDR3 region has the DNA TGTGCCAGCAGTTATTCGAGACACGGGGGGGATACGCAGTATTTT.

This chain joins TRBV19 and TRBJ2-3; TRBD1 agrees at 12 bases. There are 17 residues in the CDR3. V dropped 10 bases and J dropped 4; count of bases not matched to a gene: 15. Looked up from germline, CDR1 is LNHDA and CDR2 is SQIVND (reference sequence). Here the CDR3 DNA reads TGTGCCACCCACCCCGGGACAGGGGGCGCACGGTCAGATACGCAGTATTTT. Protein product: CATHPGTGGARSDTQYF.

The chain employs TRBV9 and TRBJ2-3, with 7 positions matching TRBD2. CDR1 is SGDLS and CDR2 is YYNGEE in the germline V gene. V trimming: 0 bases; J trimming: 2 bases; junction bases outside the gene matches: 6. The CDR3 contains 16 residues. The CDR3 DNA follows: TGTGCCAGCAGCGTAGGGAGCGGGGTCTTCACAGATACGCAGTATTTT. This codes for CASSVGSGVFTDTQYF.

The rearrangement joins TRBV12-5 to TRBJ2-1, with D possibly matching TRBD2 (6 bases). Germline CDR1 is LGHNT and CDR2 is FRNRAP. The CDR3 is 13 residues long. V was clipped by 6 bases and J by 3 bases, with 9 bases between them. In DNA, the CDR3 is TGTGCTAGTGGACCAGCGGGCTACAATGAGCAGTTCTTC. The encoded protein is CASGPAGYNEQFF.

The CDR3 DNA sequence: TGTGCCAGCATTCCAACCCGACCGGGACTAGCGGGAGATCAGCAGTTCTTC. This codes for CASIPTRPGLAGDQQFF. This chain links TRBV2 with TRBJ2-1, with 14 bases matching TRBD2. The CDR3 spans 17 residues. Germline CDR1 reads SNHLY; CDR2 reads FYNNEI. Trimming cost V 7 bases and J 11 bases; bases outside gene matches: 16.

This clone has only one observation. The genes are TRBV2 and TRBJ2-2, with 8 positions matching TRBD1. The germline CDR1 and CDR2 sequences are SNHLY and FYNNEI. The CDR3 is 14 residues long. V trimming: 9 bases; J trimming: 0 bases; junction bases outside the gene matches: 3. The chain's CDR3 is CARRQGTNTGELFF. The CDR3 DNA follows: TGTGCCAGGAGACAGGGGACGAACACCGGGGAGCTGTTTTTT.

The chain joins TRBV7-2 to TRBJ2-1; 7 bases fit TRBD2. This CDR3 contains 14 residues. CDR1 SGHTA and CDR2 FQGNSA come from the germline V gene. V lost 3 bases and J lost 5; bases outside the gene matches: 4. This chain's CDR3 is CASSFQRGDNEQFF. The CDR3 nucleotides read TGTGCCAGCAGCTTCCAGCGGGGCGACAATGAGCAGTTCTTC.

A single count supports this clone. This sequence joins TRBV7-8 and TRBJ1-4, with D perhaps TRBD1 (6 bases). Germline values: CDR1 SGHVS, CDR2 FQNEAQ. The CDR3 has 15 amino acids. V lost 1 base, J lost 4 bases, and 10 bases lay in between. For the CDR3, the DNA is TGTGCCAGCAGCTTAGGGGACACGGGTAATGAAAAACTGTTTTTT. Its protein is CASSLGDTGNEKLFF. Full variable domain (missing parts from reference TRBV7-8 and TRBJ1-4): GAGVSQSPRYKVAKRGQDVALRCDPISGHVSLFWYQQALGQGPEFLTYFQNEAQLDKSGLPSDRFFAERPEGSVSTLKIQRTQQEDSAVYLCASSLGDTGNEKLFFGSGTQLSVL.

This chain joins TRBV18 and TRBJ1-4; D unclear. There are 14 residues in the CDR3. V was cut by 2 bases and J by 2 bases, with 6 bases left in between. Germline lookup yields CDR1 KGHSH and CDR2 LQKENI. The CDR3 sequence is CASSPDFTNEKLFF. CDR3 in DNA: TGTGCCAGCTCACCAGACTTCACTAATGAAAAACTGTTTTTT.

The chain combines TRBV2 with TRBJ1-4; D gene uncertain. Germline CDR1 SNHLY, CDR2 FYNNEI. The V gene lost 6 bases and the J gene lost 4 bases, with 15 bases spanning the gap. The CDR3 is 15 residues long. The CDR3: CASRKVRMYNEKLFF. The CDR3 bases are TGTGCCAGCAGAAAAGTGAGGATGTATAATGAAAAACTGTTTTTT.

The rearrangement uses TRBV2 and TRBJ2-3, with D perhaps TRBD2 (6 bases). Trimming took 6 bases from V and 4 from J, leaving 14 bases between them. Germline CDR1 SNHLY, CDR2 FYNNEI. CDR3 length: 14 amino acids. The CDR3 region is CASRVSSGADTQYF. Written as DNA, the CDR3 is TGTGCCAGCAGAGTTTCTTCGGGAGCAGATACGCAGTATTTT.

The V gene is TRBV6-1, the J gene TRBJ1-3, with 8 bases that match TRBD1. The V gene's germline CDR1 is MNHNS and CDR2 SASEGT. The CDR3 consists of 13 residues. With 6 bases clipped from V and 6 bases from J, the junction kept 4 bases outside the gene matches. CDR3 sequence: CASRNRGVNTIYF. The CDR3 DNA reads TGTGCCAGCAGGAACAGGGGGGTAAACACCATATATTTT.

This clone was observed once. The chain recombines TRBV6-5 with TRBJ2-3, with unresolved D. V lost 0 bases to trimming and J lost 4 bases, with 14 bases between them. The CDR3 sequence is 16 residues long. Germline lookup yields CDR1 MNHEY and CDR2 SVGAGI. The CDR3 DNA reads TGTGCCAGCAGTTACTCGAGAAGGCAGGTTGCAGATACGCAGTATTTT. This codes for CASSYSRRQVADTQYF.

The chain carries TRBV11-2 and TRBJ2-7; D is possibly TRBD1 (6 bases). The CDR3 is 15 amino acids. Trimming removed 4 bases at V and 2 bases at J, with 15 bases between. Germline V gives CDR1 SGHAT, CDR2 FQNNGV. CDR3 DNA sequence: TGTGCCAGCAGCTCCCCCGGGACATTTCCCTACGAGCAGTACTTC. It encodes CASSSPGTFPYEQYF.

This clone occurred once. The V gene is TRBV5-1, the J gene TRBJ2-3; D gene uncertain. Between the trimmed V and J ends, which lost 1 base and 0 bases, there was a span of 18 bases. Germline CDR1 and CDR2: SGHRS and YFSETQ. There are 18 residues in the CDR3. The DNA of the CDR3 is TGCGCCAGCAGCTTGAAGGGTTCGGCGATCTCTAGCACAGATACGCAGTATTTT. As protein: CASSLKGSAISSTDTQYF.

The chain recombines TRBV4-1 with TRBJ2-1; D unresolved. The CDR3 contains 15 residues. Germline lookup yields CDR1 MGHRA and CDR2 YSYEKL. V lost 4 bases, J lost 2 bases, and 12 bases lay in between. This CDR3 is CASSPLSNPYNEQFF. DNA of the CDR3: TGCGCCAGCAGCCCTCTTAGTAACCCCTACAATGAGCAGTTCTTC.

The chain links TRBV9 to TRBJ2-7; D tentatively reads TRBD1 or TRBD2 (5 bases each). The CDR3 totals 15 residues. Trimming left V 0 bases short and J 1 base short, with 11 bases between. CDR1 and CDR2 from the germline V gene are SGDLS and YYNGEE. CDR3 protein: CASSVELGPSYEQYF. CDR3 coding DNA: TGTGCCAGCAGCGTAGAGTTGGGACCGTCCTACGAGCAGTACTTC. The full variable domain, with the rest looked up from reference TRBV9 and TRBJ2-7, is DSGVTQTPKHLITATGQRVTLRCSPRSGDLSVYWYQQSLDQGLQFLIQYYNGEERAKGNILERFSAQQFPDLHSELNLSSLELGDSALYFCASSVELGPSYEQYFGPGTRLTVT.